This passage covers 26 T cell receptor beta chains from one sample sequenced in a study of shared T cell receptors in the human thymus. Profiling relied on immunoSEQ multiplex PCR, and the TCRdb table lists in-frame clones only, not all of them. Of 72,000 or so clones listed, around 96% are singletons. Sequencing was performed on thymocytes. The receptors originated from a human donor.

The chain joins TRBV7-6 to TRBJ2-3, with D perhaps TRBD1 or TRBD2 (5 bases each). The CDR3 runs 15 residues. Germline values: CDR1 SGHVS, CDR2 FNYEAQ. The germline V and J ends were trimmed by 1 base and 0 bases, with 8 bases remaining between them. In DNA, the CDR3 is TGTGCCAGCAGCTTAGACCGGGACAGCACAGATACGCAGTATTTT. Its protein product is CASSLDRDSTDTQYF.

In nucleotides, the CDR3 is TGTGCCAGCAGCGCATTAGTGGAGGATAGCGGGGGGGCCAATAATGAGCAGTTCTTC. Protein sequence: CASSALVEDSGGANNEQFF. This chain connects TRBV11-3 to TRBJ2-1; the match to TRBD2 covers 11 bases. Germline V lookup: CDR1 SGHNT, CDR2 YENEEA. This CDR3 region has 19 residues. Germline trimming cut 5 bases from V and 7 bases from J; bases unmatched to any gene: 19.

The chain combines TRBV2 with TRBJ1-6; D gene ambiguous. Trimming took off 7 bases at V and 6 bases at J, with 10 bases between the two ends. Germline CDR1 SNHLY, CDR2 FYNNEI. The CDR3 has 13 amino acids. The CDR3 here is CASTPESNSPLHF. CDR3 DNA sequence: TGTGCCAGCACGCCAGAGAGTAATTCACCCCTCCACTTT.

The chain uses TRBV30 and TRBJ2-1; D uncertain. V shed 2 bases and J shed 10 bases, with 18 bases lying between them. Germline V gene data show CDR1 as GTSNPN and CDR2 as SVGIG (reference sequence). The CDR3 has 14 amino acids. CDR3 sequence reads: CAWSLHALRREQFF. The CDR3, as DNA: TGTGCCTGGAGTCTTCACGCCCTCCGGAGAGAGCAGTTCTTC.

The V gene is TRBV5-8, the J gene TRBJ1-2; the D is unclear. The CDR3 covers 9 residues. The germline V gene encodes CDR1 SGHTS and CDR2 YDEGEE. Deletions cut 9 bases from V and 8 bases from J, with 8 bases between. The CDR3 DNA reads as TGTGCCACCTTGAACGGCTACACCTTC. Translation: CATLNGYTF.

CDR3 amino acids: CASSVVGWGASNTEAFF. The CDR3 region has the DNA TGTGCCAGCAGCGTAGTGGGGTGGGGCGCCTCGAACACTGAAGCTTTCTTT. The chain is built from TRBV9 and TRBJ1-1; tentatively, D is TRBD1 (5 bases). Deletions cut 0 bases from V and 1 base from J, with 16 bases between. Looked up from germline, CDR1 is SGDLS and CDR2 is YYNGEE. The CDR3 spans 17 residues.

The chain has TRBV7-2 and TRBJ1-6, with 7 positions matching TRBD1. With 0 bases clipped from V and 5 bases from J, the junction kept 10 bases outside the gene matches. This CDR3 has 18 amino acids. Germline assignment: CDR1 SGHTA and CDR2 FQGNSA. The CDR3 loop is CASSLAGPPGQDNSPLHF. CDR3 bases: TGTGCCAGCAGCTTAGCGGGCCCGCCAGGACAGGATAATTCACCCCTCCACTTT.

The chain combines TRBV6-1 with TRBJ2-7; 10 bases are shared with TRBD1. The germline V gene encodes CDR1 MNHNS and CDR2 SASEGT. CDR3 size: 13 residues. V trimming: 4 bases; J trimming: 3 bases; junction bases outside the gene matches: 0. CDR3: CASSGDRGYEQYF. The CDR3 region has the DNA TGTGCCAGCAGTGGGGACAGGGGCTACGAGCAGTACTTC.

This chain joins TRBV4-3 and TRBJ2-1; 16 positions agree with TRBD2. This CDR3 spans 20 amino acids. The germline gives CDR1 LGHNA, CDR2 YSLEER. V shed 4 bases and J 3 bases; nucleotides not matched to a gene: 12. The CDR3, as DNA: TGCGCCAGCAGCCGGGCCGGGACTAGCGGGGGGGCGGCGAGCTACAATGAGCAGTTCTTC. The encoded protein is CASSRAGTSGGAASYNEQFF.

About this clone: A read error may account for a junction end that differs from germline. The chain joins TRBV7-2 to TRBJ2-5; a possible D gene is TRBD1 (5 bases). The CDR3 sequence is 18 residues long. Germline loops: CDR1 SGHTA, CDR2 FQGNSA. The CDR3 nucleotides read TGTGGCAGCAGCTTGAGTTATCCCAAGCAGGGCGTTCAAGAGACCCAGTACTTC. Protein: CGSSLSYPKQGVQETQYF.

The V gene is TRBV28, the J gene TRBJ2-7, with D perhaps given as TRBD1 or TRBD2 (6 bases each). Germline lookup yields CDR1 MDHEN and CDR2 SYDVKM. The CDR3 loop spans 16 amino acids. V gave up 1 base and J gave up 1 base, with 14 bases separating them. This CDR3 reads CASSLSGGPRSYEQYF. The CDR3 nucleotides read TGTGCCAGCAGTTTATCCGGGGGCCCCAGATCCTACGAGCAGTACTTC.

The chain employs TRBV11-1 and TRBJ1-1, with 8 bases matching TRBD1. J was trimmed by 6 bases and V by 0 bases; bases with no gene match: 3. The germline V gene has CDR1 SGHAT and CDR2 FQDESV (reference sequence). This CDR3 has 14 amino acids. CDR3 loop: CASSLADRAAEAFF. The DNA of the CDR3 is TGTGCCAGCAGCTTAGCGGACAGGGCCGCTGAAGCTTTCTTT.

The chain combines TRBV5-8 with TRBJ1-5, with D maybe TRBD1 (6 bases). Germline lookup yields CDR1 SGHTS and CDR2 YDEGEE. V shed 0 bases and J shed 1 base, with 11 bases lying between them. The length of the CDR3 is 16 residues. CDR3 in DNA: TGTGCCAGCAGCTTGGGTACAGGGTTGAGCAATCAGCCCCAGCATTTT. This sequence encodes CASSLGTGLSNQPQHF.

The chain joins TRBV4-1 to TRBJ1-4; TRBD1 is a possible D gene (5 bases). The germline V gene encodes CDR1 MGHRA and CDR2 YSYEKL. The CDR3 extends over 16 amino acids. The ends were cut back, 3 bases at V and 8 bases at J, with 19 bases in the middle. As DNA, the CDR3 is TGCGCCAGCAGCCAGAGTACCCCAGGGAGGAAGGAAAAACTGTTTTTT. Translation gives CASSQSTPGRKEKLFF.

Turning to this clone: Other nucleotide sequences in the sample specify the same CDR3. This chain links TRBV13 with TRBJ2-1; TRBD2 matches 10 bases. V gave up 3 bases and J gave up 4 bases; unmatched junction bases: 9. CDR1 and CDR2 (germline): PRHDT, FYEKMQ (reference sequence). This CDR3 has 17 residues. DNA of the CDR3: TGTGCCAGCAGCTTGGGATACATAGCGGGGGGTTACAATGAGCAGTTCTTC. This codes for CASSLGYIAGGYNEQFF.

The chain employs TRBV30 and TRBJ2-4; TRBD2 matches at 12 bases. The CDR3 spans 15 residues. Germline V CDR1 and CDR2: GTSNPN, SVGIG (reference sequence). V lost 5 bases to trimming and J lost 8 bases; unmatched junction nucleotides: 10. In DNA form, the CDR3 reads TGTGCCTGGTCTGAGACTAGCGGGGGCCCGGACATTCAGTACTTC. Amino acid sequence: CAWSETSGGPDIQYF.

The V gene is TRBV28, the J gene TRBJ1-6, with D perhaps matching TRBD1 (5 bases). Looked up from germline, CDR1 is MDHEN and CDR2 is SYDVKM. The V gene lost 6 bases and the J gene lost 0 bases, with 12 bases spanning the gap. This CDR3 has 16 residues. The CDR3 sequence is CASSVQGGSYNSPLHF. In DNA form, the CDR3 reads TGTGCCAGCAGCGTTCAGGGTGGCTCCTATAATTCACCCCTCCACTTT.

V usage is TRBV5-6 and J usage is TRBJ1-2, with D possibly being TRBD1 (5 bases). Trimming cost V 0 bases and J 6 bases, with 15 bases left between them. Germline CDR1 and CDR2: SGHDT and YYEEEE. This CDR3 is built from 15 residues. The CDR3 DNA is TGTGCCAGCAGCTTGGAGACTCTCGGGGGGGATGGCTACACCTTC. This codes for CASSLETLGGDGYTF.

This clone showed up just once. The chain combines TRBV27 with TRBJ2-7; no definite D call. Per the germline V gene, CDR1 is MNHEY and CDR2 is SMNVEV (reference sequence). Trimming stripped 2 bases from V and 0 bases from J, with 11 bases between. The CDR3 contains 15 residues. CDR3 sequence: CASSLSNRFSYEQYF. The CDR3, as DNA: TGTGCCAGCAGTTTAAGTAACAGATTCTCCTACGAGCAGTACTTC.

The count of this clone is one. The chain couples TRBV6-5 to TRBJ2-7, with a possible D match to TRBD1 (6 bases). There are 15 residues in the CDR3. V lost 5 bases, J lost 3 bases, and 17 bases lay in between. Germline V gene sequence: CDR1 MNHEY, CDR2 SVGAGI. CDR3 in amino acids: CASSRDTQTSYEQYF. The CDR3 DNA follows: TGTGCCAGCAGTCGGGACACCCAGACGAGCTACGAGCAGTACTTC.

The rearrangement joins TRBV6-4 to TRBJ2-1; 9 nucleotides line up with TRBD1. Per the germline V gene, CDR1 is MRHNA and CDR2 is SNTAGT. The length of the CDR3 is 18 residues. Germline trimming cut 6 bases from V and 9 bases from J; bases unmatched to any gene: 21. CDR3 sequence: CASSDTLTGGVIRPEQFF. CDR3 bases: TGTGCCAGCAGCGACACCCTGACAGGGGGGGTGATTCGCCCTGAGCAGTTCTTC.

The chain is built from TRBV11-2 and TRBJ2-3, with TRBD2 identical over 7 bases. Per germline, CDR1 SGHAT and CDR2 FQNNGV. The CDR3 has 15 amino acids. J gave up 5 bases and V 5 bases, and 10 bases lay outside the gene matches. CDR3 loop: CASSPLGGSEDTQYF. As DNA, the CDR3 is TGTGCCAGCAGCCCCCTCGGGGGGTCGGAAGATACGCAGTATTTT.

The V and J genes are TRBV7-9 and TRBJ2-2; D gene ambiguous. Germline loops: CDR1 SEHNR, CDR2 FQNEAQ (reference sequence). With 8 bases removed from V and 5 bases from J, the gap between germline ends came to 12 bases. The CDR3 spans 13 residues. As DNA, the CDR3 is TGTGCCAGCGGCATGGGCAGGACCGGGGAGCTGTTTTTT. It translates to CASGMGRTGELFF.

The chain combines TRBV25-1 with TRBJ1-2, with D possibly TRBD1 on 6 matching bases. CDR1 is MGHDK, CDR2 SYGVNS, per germline. The CDR3 spans 15 residues. V was clipped by 4 bases and J by 6 bases, with 18 bases between them. In DNA form, the CDR3 reads TGTGCCAGCAGTGTAGGACAGTTGGATATAGATGGCTACACCTTC. Translation gives CASSVGQLDIDGYTF.

The chain is built from TRBV11-1 and TRBJ1-1; D gene unclear. Germline CDR1 is SGHAT and CDR2 is FQDESV (reference sequence). The CDR3 runs 13 residues. V was shortened by 11 bases and J by 1 base, with 14 bases between the two germline ends. The CDR3 DNA reads as TGTGCCGCAAAGTTGGGGAGGAACACTGAAGCTTTCTTT. Its translation: CAAKLGRNTEAFF.

The V gene is TRBV30, the J gene TRBJ2-5; a weak D match, TRBD1 (6 bases). The CDR3 consists of 13 residues. V was clipped by 5 bases and J by 2 bases, with 12 bases between them. Germline V gives CDR1 GTSNPN, CDR2 SVGIG (reference sequence). The CDR3 nucleotides read TGTGCCTGGGGAGGACAGTTACAAGAGACCCAGTACTTC. Encoded protein: CAWGGQLQETQYF.